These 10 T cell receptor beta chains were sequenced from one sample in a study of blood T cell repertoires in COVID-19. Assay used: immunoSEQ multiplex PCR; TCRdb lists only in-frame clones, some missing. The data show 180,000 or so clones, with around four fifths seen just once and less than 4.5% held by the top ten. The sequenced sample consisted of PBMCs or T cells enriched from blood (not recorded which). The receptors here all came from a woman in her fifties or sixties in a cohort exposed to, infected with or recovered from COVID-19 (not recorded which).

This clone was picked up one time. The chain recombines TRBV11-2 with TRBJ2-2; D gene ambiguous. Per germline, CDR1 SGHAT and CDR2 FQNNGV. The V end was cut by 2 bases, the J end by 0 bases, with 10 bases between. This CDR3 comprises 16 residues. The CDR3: CASSLLGRANTGELFF. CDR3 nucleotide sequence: TGTGCCAGCAGCTTATTGGGCAGAGCGAACACCGGGGAGCTGTTTTTT.

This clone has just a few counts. The CDR3, as DNA: TGTGCCAGCAGCTACCGGGTAGATCAGCCCCAGCATTTT. Its protein is CASSYRVDQPQHF. The genes are TRBV7-2 and TRBJ1-5; no clear D. Germline CDR1 reads SGHTA; CDR2 reads FQGNSA. Trimming left V 4 bases short and J 5 bases short, with 9 bases between. The CDR3 totals 13 residues.

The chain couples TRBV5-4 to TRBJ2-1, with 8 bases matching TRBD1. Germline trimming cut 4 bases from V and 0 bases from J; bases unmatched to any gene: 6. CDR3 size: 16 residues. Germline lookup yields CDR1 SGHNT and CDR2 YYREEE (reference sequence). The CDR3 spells CASSPSGGSSYNEQFF. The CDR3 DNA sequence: TGTGCCAGCAGCCCCTCAGGGGGCAGCTCCTACAATGAGCAGTTCTTC.

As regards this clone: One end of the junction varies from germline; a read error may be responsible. For the CDR3, the DNA is TGTGCTAGCAGCTCGGCAACTAGCGATACGCAGTATTTT. It codes for CASSSATSDTQYF. The chain uses TRBV7-7 and TRBJ2-3, with a weak D call TRBD2 (6 bases). The germline V gene encodes CDR1 SSHAT and CDR2 FNYEAQ (reference sequence). The CDR3 runs 13 residues.

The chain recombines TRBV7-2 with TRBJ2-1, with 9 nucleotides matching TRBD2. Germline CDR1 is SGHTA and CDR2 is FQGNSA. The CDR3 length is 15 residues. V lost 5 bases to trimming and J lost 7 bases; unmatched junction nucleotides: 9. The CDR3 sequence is CASSAGLARSNEQFF. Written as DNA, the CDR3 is TGTGCCAGCAGCGCGGGACTAGCTCGTTCAAATGAGCAGTTCTTC.

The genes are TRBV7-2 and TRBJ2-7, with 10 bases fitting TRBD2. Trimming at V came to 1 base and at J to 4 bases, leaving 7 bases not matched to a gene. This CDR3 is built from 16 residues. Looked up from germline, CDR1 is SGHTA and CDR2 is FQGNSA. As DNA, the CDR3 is TGTGCCAGCAGCTTAGGTGGACTAGCGGTTTCGTACGAGCAGTACTTC. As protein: CASSLGGLAVSYEQYF.

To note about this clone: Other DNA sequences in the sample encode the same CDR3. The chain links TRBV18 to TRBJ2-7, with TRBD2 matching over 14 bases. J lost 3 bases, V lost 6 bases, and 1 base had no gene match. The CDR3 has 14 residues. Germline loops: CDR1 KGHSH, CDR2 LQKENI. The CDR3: CASSGTSGSYEQYF. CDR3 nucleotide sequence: TGTGCCAGCTCCGGGACTAGCGGGAGCTACGAGCAGTACTTC.

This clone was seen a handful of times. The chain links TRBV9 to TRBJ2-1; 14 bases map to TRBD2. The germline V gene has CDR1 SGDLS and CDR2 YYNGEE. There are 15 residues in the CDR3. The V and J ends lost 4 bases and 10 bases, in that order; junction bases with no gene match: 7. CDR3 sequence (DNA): TGTGCCAGCAGCATCCTGGGACTAGCGGGGGACGAGCAGTTCTTC. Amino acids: CASSILGLAGDEQFF.

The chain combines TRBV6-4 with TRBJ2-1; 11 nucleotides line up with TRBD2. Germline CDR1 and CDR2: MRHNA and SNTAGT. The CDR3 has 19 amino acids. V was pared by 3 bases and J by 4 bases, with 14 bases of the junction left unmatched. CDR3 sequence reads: CASSESGTSGAPNYNEQFF. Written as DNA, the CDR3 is TGTGCCAGCAGTGAGTCCGGGACTAGCGGTGCCCCAAATTACAATGAGCAGTTCTTC.

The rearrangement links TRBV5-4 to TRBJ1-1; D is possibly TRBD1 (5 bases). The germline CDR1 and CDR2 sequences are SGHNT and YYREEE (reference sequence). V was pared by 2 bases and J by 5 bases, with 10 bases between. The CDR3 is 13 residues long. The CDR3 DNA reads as TGTGCCAGCAGCTTAGCAGGGATTACTGAAGCTTTCTTT. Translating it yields CASSLAGITEAFF. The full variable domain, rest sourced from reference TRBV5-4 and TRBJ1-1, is ETGVTQSPTHLIKTRGQQVTLRCSSQSGHNTVSWYQQALGQGPQFIFQYYREEENGRGNFPPRFSGLQFPNYSSELNVNALELDDSALYLCASSLAGITEAFFGQGTRLTVV.